The 27 T cell receptor beta chains below were found in one sample sequenced in a study of CD8+CD57+ T cells in acquired aplastic anemia. Profiling of TCR beta VDJ combinations and CDR3 sequences used genomic DNA as template. TCRdb re-derived calls from the reads in MiXCR, one entry per CDR3 protein. The data contain about 160,000 distinct CDR3 sequences, 65% to 75% of them singletons. The patients chosen for sequencing had shown expansion of CD8+CD57+ cells (detected by flow cytometry). The sequenced sample was sorted CD4+, CD8+, or CD8+CD57+ T cells (not recorded which) from PBMCs. These receptors were collected from a human donor with aplastic anemia.

This clonotype was picked up a small number of times. The J gene is TRBJ2-2, the V gene TRBV20-1, with 12 nucleotides matching TRBD2. Germline values: CDR1 DFQATT, CDR2 SNEGSKA (reference sequence). V shed 4 bases, J shed 3 bases, and the junction held 3 bases outside the gene matches. CDR3 size: 15 residues. CDR3 sequence (DNA): TGCAGTGCTACTAGCGGGGGGGCCCACACCGGGGAGCTGTTTTTT. It specifies CSATSGGAHTGELFF.

This clonotype appeared a single time. The chain uses TRBV13 and TRBJ2-3; 10 bases map to TRBD2. Germline V gives CDR1 PRHDT, CDR2 FYEKMQ (reference sequence). CDR3 length: 16 amino acids. After removal of 4 bases from V and 3 bases from J, the junction contained 7 bases not matched to a gene. CDR3 protein: CASSSPAGGLTDTQYF. DNA for the CDR3: TGTGCCAGCAGCTCACCAGCGGGGGGGTTGACAGATACGCAGTATTTT.

Concerning this clonotype itself: A read error may account for a junction end that differs from germline. The rearrangement links TRBV29-1 to TRBJ2-2; D may be TRBD2 (5 bases). Germline V gene data show CDR1 as SQVTM and CDR2 as ANQGSEA. This CDR3 is built from 12 residues. CDR3 bases: TGCAGCGCTGAAGGAGGTGGTGGGGAGCTGTTTTTT. Translation: CSAEGGGGELFF.

The chain has TRBV29-1 and TRBJ2-7; tentatively, D is TRBD1 or TRBD2 (5 bases each). CDR3 length: 13 residues. CDR1 is SQVTM, CDR2 ANQGSEA, per germline. V was shortened by 2 bases and J by 2 bases, with 10 bases between the two germline ends. CDR3 in DNA: TGCAGCGTTGAATGGGTGGGGGCCTACGAGCAGTACTTC. This sequence encodes CSVEWVGAYEQYF.

V is TRBV7-3 and J is TRBJ1-6, with D perhaps matching TRBD1 (5 bases). Trimming pared 1 base from V and 6 bases from J, leaving 10 bases between. The CDR3 has 15 residues. From germline, CDR1 is SGHTA and CDR2 FQGTGA. In nucleotides, the CDR3 is TGTGCCAGCAGCTTAAGGTCCGGGGGTAATTCACCCCTCCACTTT. Its translation: CASSLRSGGNSPLHF.

V gene TRBV20-1 combines with J gene TRBJ2-2, with 11 nucleotides matching TRBD2. The CDR3 has 15 residues. J lost 3 bases, V lost 0 bases, and 0 bases had no gene match. Per germline, CDR1 DFQATT and CDR2 SNEGSKA (reference sequence). The CDR3 coding sequence is TGCAGTGCTAGAGAGACTAGCGGGGACACCGGGGAGCTGTTTTTT. Amino acids: CSARETSGDTGELFF.

This chain links TRBV12-3 or TRBV12-4 with TRBJ2-1; 8 bases are shared with TRBD2. The CDR3 is 13 amino acids. V lost 4 bases, J lost 5 bases, and 1 base stayed unmatched. The CDR3 is CASSYGGDNEQFF. CDR3 DNA sequence: TGTGCCAGCAGTTACGGGGGGGACAATGAGCAGTTCTTC.

Notes on this clonotype: This likely comes from a read error, as the CDR3 has no conserved phenylalanine or tryptophan at its end. It is unclear where the CDR3 begins or ends on the DNA, so no DNA is shown, and the CDR3 is as TCRdb lists it. The chain has TRBV6-9 and TRBJ1-1. CDR1 is MNHGY and CDR2 is SVAAGI in the germline V gene. The CDR3 is made up of 11 amino acids, end residues included. CDR3 amino acids: CASSSASERDD.

The chain uses TRBV7-2 and TRBJ1-6; D is unclear. Trimming took 4 bases from V and 9 from J, leaving 16 bases between them. Germline assignment: CDR1 SGHTA and CDR2 FQGNSA. The CDR3 has 15 residues. Here the CDR3 reads CASSSRTRGGSPLHF. CDR3 DNA: TGTGCCAGCAGCTCCCGGACGCGGGGAGGTTCACCCCTCCACTTT.

The chain links TRBV9 to TRBJ1-1; 7 nucleotides line up with TRBD1. Per the germline V gene, CDR1 is SGDLS and CDR2 is YYNGEE. CDR3 length: 14 amino acids. The junction had 7 bases not matched to a gene; V was cut back by 4 bases and J by 4 bases. CDR3 nucleotides: TGTGCCAGCAGCCCCGAGACAGGGTTCACTGAAGCTTTCTTT. Translating it yields CASSPETGFTEAFF.

This sequence joins TRBV7-3 and TRBJ2-1; no clear D. The CDR3 has 13 residues. Trimming removed 4 bases from V and 6 bases from J, with 10 bases in between. CDR1 and CDR2 from the germline V gene are SGHTA and FQGTGA. CDR3 amino acids: CASSSPISNEQFF. CDR3 DNA: TGTGCCAGCAGCTCCCCTATCAGCAATGAGCAGTTCTTC.

This clonotype was seen more than once but under ten times. V usage is TRBV5-1 and J usage is TRBJ2-1; D gene unclear. CDR1 and CDR2 from the germline V gene are SGHRS and YFSETQ. The CDR3 totals 14 residues. The germline V and J ends were trimmed by 0 bases and 8 bases, with 12 bases remaining between them. The CDR3 loop reads CASSLASGFDEQFF. In nucleotides, the CDR3 is TGCGCCAGCAGCTTGGCGTCGGGTTTCGATGAGCAGTTCTTC. Full variable domain (outside the CDR3, taken from reference TRBV5-1 and TRBJ2-1): KAGVTQTPRYLIKTRGQQVTLSCSPISGHRSVSWYQQTPGQGLQFLFEYFSETQRNKGNFPGRFSGRQFSNSRSEMNVSTLELGDSALYLCASSLASGFDEQFFGPGTRLTVL.

This chain links TRBV2 with TRBJ1-1; D not resolved. V was shortened by 1 base and J by 4 bases, with 7 bases between the two germline ends. CDR3 length: 13 residues. CDR1 SNHLY and CDR2 FYNNEI come from the germline V gene. The CDR3 sequence: CASSEEVLTEAFF. For the CDR3, the DNA is TGTGCCAGCAGTGAAGAAGTCCTCACTGAAGCTTTCTTT.

The chain combines TRBV20-1 with TRBJ2-7, with 8 positions matching TRBD1. The CDR3 spans 15 residues. Unmatched junction bases numbered 10, after V lost 0 bases and J lost 6 bases. CDR1 is DFQATT, CDR2 SNEGSKA, per germline (reference sequence). The CDR3 protein is CSARDRGQGKSEQYF. The CDR3 DNA sequence: TGCAGTGCTAGAGATAGAGGACAGGGAAAGAGCGAGCAGTACTTC.

In this sample, this clonotype turned up a few times. The genes are TRBV10-3 and TRBJ2-2; possible D gene TRBD2, 6 bases. V was pared by 9 bases and J by 8 bases, with 16 bases between. Germline V CDR1 and CDR2: ENHRY, SYGVKD. The CDR3 loop spans 13 amino acids. The CDR3 loop is CAITLDGRGELFF. CDR3 nucleotide sequence: TGTGCCATAACTCTGGACGGGAGAGGGGAGCTGTTTTTT.

This chain connects TRBV20-1 to TRBJ2-7; D is possibly TRBD2 (7 bases). The end of the DNA is better explained by TRBJ2-1, so the J call may be wrong. CDR3 size: 12 residues. Germline CDR1 is DFQATT and CDR2 is SNEGSKA (reference sequence). The CDR3, as DNA: TGCAGTGCTAGCGGGGGGCCCGGTGAGCAGTTCTTC. Its protein product is CSASGGPGEQFF.

The sample holds many counts of this clonotype. This chain joins TRBV4-1 and TRBJ2-7; tentatively, D is TRBD1 (6 bases). In germline, CDR1 is MGHRA, CDR2 YSYEKL. Trimming took 1 base from V and 3 from J, leaving 16 bases between them. This CDR3 has 16 residues. The CDR3 bases are TGCGCCAGCAGCCAAGGTGCGACAGGTAGTGTCTACGAGCAGTACTTC. Its translation is CASSQGATGSVYEQYF.

The chain recombines TRBV7-2 with TRBJ2-7; a possible D gene is TRBD1 (6 bases). Germline V gene sequence: CDR1 SGHTA, CDR2 FQGNSA. CDR3 length: 16 residues. Trimming removed 4 bases at V and 3 bases at J, with 19 bases between. CDR3 in DNA: TGTGCCAGCAGCTCCGTAGGGCAGGGGACCCTCTACGAGCAGTACTTC. Its protein is CASSSVGQGTLYEQYF.

The rearrangement uses TRBV29-1 and TRBJ1-1; tentative D call: TRBD1 (5 bases). The V end was cut by 0 bases, the J end by 4 bases, with 9 bases between. The germline gives CDR1 SQVTM, CDR2 ANQGSEA. The CDR3 extends over 13 amino acids. The CDR3 region has the DNA TGCAGCGTTGAAGATGGAGGGGCCACTGAAGCTTTCTTT. Amino acid sequence: CSVEDGGATEAFF.

In this sample, this clonotype turned up once. The chain carries TRBV6-4 and TRBJ2-1; D gene unclear. This CDR3 has 9 residues. Germline CDR1 MRHNA, CDR2 SNTAGT. Trimming left V 4 bases short and J 10 bases short, with 2 bases between. The CDR3 sequence: CASSAEQFF. In DNA, the CDR3 is TGTGCCAGCAGTGCCGAGCAGTTCTTC.

The rearrangement uses TRBV7-9 and TRBJ1-1; 7 bases map to TRBD1. The V gene end was trimmed by 3 bases and the J gene end by 6 bases; junction bases not matched to a gene: 7. This CDR3 has 14 amino acids. CDR1 and CDR2 from the germline V gene are SEHNR and FQNEAQ (reference sequence). The CDR3 DNA reads as TGTGCCAGCAGCTTGGGACAGCCCTGGGCTGAAGCTTTCTTT. It specifies CASSLGQPWAEAFF.

This rearrangement joins TRBV20-1 to TRBJ1-1; D remains unclear. Germline assignment: CDR1 DFQATT and CDR2 SNEGSKA (reference sequence). The CDR3 spans 13 residues. The V end lost 3 bases, the J end lost 0 bases, and 8 bases lay between the germline ends. Here the CDR3 reads CSASGNMNTEAFF. CDR3 coding DNA: TGCAGTGCTAGCGGCAACATGAACACTGAAGCTTTCTTT.

The chain recombines TRBV6-9 with TRBJ2-7; D is unclear. The germline V gene has CDR1 MNHGY and CDR2 SVAAGI. The CDR3 has 12 residues. V gave up 5 bases and J gave up 3 bases, with 8 bases separating them. CDR3 in amino acids: CASSEIGYEQYF. In DNA, the CDR3 is TGTGCCAGCAGTGAAATTGGCTACGAGCAGTACTTC.

Here the CDR3 reads CAAPEGLESETQYF. The CDR3 DNA reads TGTGCCGCACCTGAGGGACTAGAGTCAGAGACCCAGTACTTC. The chain is built from TRBV6-4 and TRBJ2-5; 8 bases match TRBD2. Germline V lookup: CDR1 MRHNA, CDR2 SNTAGT. The V gene end was trimmed by 11 bases and the J gene end by 4 bases; junction bases not matched to a gene: 12. CDR3 length: 14 residues.

The CDR3 protein is CASSSRPSNGEKLFF. CDR3 nucleotide sequence: TGTGCCAGTAGTTCTCGTCCCTCTAACGGGGAAAAACTGTTTTTT. The rearrangement joins TRBV19 to TRBJ1-4; D is undetermined. V was cut by 5 bases and J by 8 bases, with 18 bases left in between. Looked up from germline, CDR1 is LNHDA and CDR2 is SQIVND (reference sequence). This CDR3 is 15 amino acids long.

The rearrangement links TRBV7-9 to TRBJ2-5; D gene uncertain. The CDR3 extends over 13 amino acids. The V and J ends lost 4 bases and 5 bases respectively, with 11 bases between them. Germline loops: CDR1 SEHNR, CDR2 FQNEAQ (reference sequence). DNA for the CDR3: TGTGCCAGCAGCTATAGGGTTTGGGAGACCCAGTACTTC. Protein: CASSYRVWETQYF.

The chain's CDR3 is CSAQAGREDYGYTF. DNA of the CDR3: TGCAGTGCTCAGGCAGGCAGGGAGGACTATGGCTACACCTTC. This chain links TRBV20-1 with TRBJ1-2; maybe TRBD1 (5 bases). Germline V gene lookup returns CDR1 DFQATT and CDR2 SNEGSKA (reference sequence). The CDR3 sequence is 14 residues long. The V gene lost 5 bases and the J gene lost 3 bases, with 16 bases spanning the gap.